This record looks at one T cell receptor beta chain sequence and its context. TCRdb re-derived calls from the 5' RACE reads in MiXCR, one entry per CDR3 protein. In the table there are more than 120,000 distinct CDR3 sequences, under 25% of which are singletons. The data derive from a study of T-cell memory formation after mild COVID-19. Deletions cut 5 bases from V and 1 base from J, with 12 bases between. The CDR3 covers 15 residues. The V gene's germline CDR1 is LNHDA and CDR2 SQIVND (reference sequence). V and J are TRBV19 and TRBJ2-4; D is undetermined. Sample: PBMCs or a T cell subset sorted from them (not recorded which). This receptor was identified in an adult woman who had mild COVID-19 (a few samples of this study predate the infection). Cell type and time point are not known. The CDR3 sequence: CASSELRKAKNIQYF. CDR3 DNA: TGTGCCAGTAGTGAATTGCGGAAGGCCAAAAACATTCAGTACTTC.